What follows are 15 T cell receptor beta chains derived from one specimen sequenced in a study of glioma-infiltrating T cells. Amplification of TCR alpha and beta CDR3 regions from RNA used iRepertoire nested multiplex PCR. TCRdb reprocessed the multiplex PCR reads with MiXCR, giving one entry per CDR3 protein. This table holds about 140,000 distinct CDR3 sequences, roughly two fifths found once. Sequencing input: glioma tissue, nonneoplastic brain tissue, or PBMCs (not recorded which). The origin of the receptors is a human donor with low-grade glioma or glioblastoma, undergoing nonglioma brain surgery, or in good health (not recorded which).

The genes are TRBV4-1 and TRBJ2-1; 10 nucleotides match TRBD2. V trimming: 1 base; J trimming: 7 bases; junction bases outside the gene matches: 7. The length of the CDR3 is 16 residues. Per the germline V gene, CDR1 is MGHRA and CDR2 is YSYEKL. The CDR3 bases are TGCGCCAGCAGCCAAGCGTCGGTAGCGGGGGGTAATGAGCAGTTCTTC. It encodes CASSQASVAGGNEQFF.

This clonotype was observed a handful of times. This chain's CDR3 is CASSLGGVSNQPQHF. In DNA form, the CDR3 reads TGTGCCAGCAGCTTAGGTGGGGTTAGCAATCAGCCCCAGCATTTT. The chain couples TRBV7-2 to TRBJ1-5; D not resolved. The CDR3 spans 15 residues. CDR1 is SGHTA, CDR2 FQGNSA, per germline. Trimming cost V 1 base and J 0 bases, with 7 bases left between them.

Only a few counts were recorded for this clonotype. This sequence joins TRBV6-2 or TRBV6-3 and TRBJ2-7; D is uncertain. The CDR3 has 11 amino acids. From germline, CDR1 is MNHEY and CDR2 SVGEGT. Trimming removed 6 bases from V and 5 bases from J, with 8 bases in between. CDR3 sequence (DNA): TGTGCCAGCAGCCGGACCCACGAGCAGTACTTC. It is translated as CASSRTHEQYF.

This clonotype was counted between two and nine times. This chain links TRBV20-1 with TRBJ2-7; no firm D call. Trimming took off 5 bases at V and 5 bases at J, with 16 bases between the two ends. The CDR3 loop spans 13 amino acids. CDR1 is DFQATT and CDR2 is SNEGSKA in the germline V gene (reference sequence). CDR3 in amino acids: CSAYPTTTDEQYF. CDR3 in DNA: TGCAGTGCTTACCCCACAACCACTGACGAGCAGTACTTC.

This sequence joins TRBV7-3 and TRBJ2-1; TRBD1 agrees at 7 bases. The junction had 5 bases not matched to a gene; V was cut back by 5 bases and J by 7 bases. Germline loops: CDR1 SGHTA, CDR2 FQGTGA. The length of the CDR3 is 13 residues. The CDR3 sequence: CASSLTGNNEQFF. CDR3 in DNA: TGTGCCAGCAGCCTGACAGGGAATAATGAGCAGTTCTTC.

This clonotype occurred a few times. The chain is built from TRBV20-1 and TRBJ1-6; D call uncertain. From germline, CDR1 is DFQATT and CDR2 SNEGSKA (reference sequence). The CDR3 loop spans 14 amino acids. Trimming cost V 4 bases and J 3 bases, with 10 bases left between them. Here the CDR3 DNA reads TGCAGTGCTAAGGACCTCGGCTATAATTCACCCCTCCACTTT. Protein: CSAKDLGYNSPLHF.

A word on this clonotype: This sequence may be a read error, since a much larger clone differs from it by one base. The V call is TRBV6-2 or TRBV6-3, the J call TRBJ1-2; perhaps TRBD1 as D (6 bases). The CDR3 runs 14 residues. Per germline, CDR1 MNHEY and CDR2 SVGEGT. CDR3 sequence: CASSRYRQVDGYAF. The CDR3 DNA sequence: TGTGCCAGCAGTCGATATCGACAGGTGGATGGCTACGCCTTC.

This chain connects TRBV15 to TRBJ2-5; no clear D. The V gene lost 0 bases and the J gene lost 4 bases, with 12 bases spanning the gap. CDR3 length: 15 residues. The germline gives CDR1 LNHNV, CDR2 YYDKDF (reference sequence). CDR3 sequence (DNA): TGTGCCACCAGCAGAGACGACAAGCGAGCAGAGACCCAGTACTTC. It encodes CATSRDDKRAETQYF.

This chain joins TRBV6-2 or TRBV6-3 and TRBJ1-2; the D is unclear. V gave up 6 bases and J gave up 3 bases, with 11 bases separating them. CDR1 and CDR2 from the germline V gene are MNHEY and SVGEGT. This CDR3 is built from 13 residues. The CDR3 spells CASSPNRYYGYTF. CDR3 sequence (DNA): TGTGCCAGCAGCCCCAACCGTTACTATGGCTACACCTTC.

Concerning this clonotype itself: A much more abundant neighbour one base away suggests this may be a read error. V usage is TRBV20-1 and J usage is TRBJ2-3; 10 positions match TRBD2. The length of the CDR3 is 16 residues. In germline, CDR1 is DFQATT, CDR2 SNEGSKA (reference sequence). V shed 3 bases and J 2 bases; nucleotides not matched to a gene: 8. The CDR3 here is CSASLSLAGVTDTQYF. The CDR3 DNA is TGCAGTGCTAGCTTAAGCCTAGCGGGAGTCACAGATACGCAGTATTTT.

This clonotype has just a few counts. The rearrangement uses TRBV28 and TRBJ2-3; 7 bases line up with TRBD1. The germline V gene has CDR1 MDHEN and CDR2 SYDVKM. The V segment lost 7 bases and the J segment 4 bases; nucleotides outside the gene matches: 11. This CDR3 comprises 15 residues. The CDR3 DNA reads as TGTGCCAGCAACTTAGGTTACAGGGGTCCAGATACGCAGTATTTT. Translation: CASNLGYRGPDTQYF.

The chain carries TRBV6-1 and TRBJ1-6; D call uncertain. This CDR3 contains 13 residues. The germline V and J ends were trimmed by 0 bases and 12 bases, with 9 bases remaining between them. Germline-derived CDR1 and CDR2 are MNHNS and SASEGT. Here the CDR3 reads CASSEAGYGPLHF. The CDR3 nucleotides are TGTGCCAGCAGTGAAGCGGGGTATGGACCCCTCCACTTT.

The V call is TRBV10-3, the J call TRBJ2-5, with D possibly being TRBD1 (6 bases). V gave up 7 bases and J gave up 1 base, with 10 bases separating them. Germline CDR1 and CDR2: ENHRY and SYGVKD. This CDR3 has 13 residues. CDR3 loop: CAINRDIQETQYF. The CDR3 region has the DNA TGTGCCATCAACCGGGACATCCAAGAGACCCAGTACTTC.

This rearrangement joins TRBV20-1 to TRBJ1-5; D perhaps matches TRBD1 (6 bases). The CDR3 loop spans 18 amino acids. Germline lookup yields CDR1 DFQATT and CDR2 SNEGSKA (reference sequence). The V end was cut by 0 bases, the J end by 2 bases, with 20 bases between. The CDR3 region is CSAREGQFGVRGNQPQHF. CDR3 bases: TGCAGTGCTAGAGAGGGACAATTCGGAGTTAGGGGCAATCAGCCCCAGCATTTT.

About this clonotype: A much larger clone differs from this one at a single base, so this may be a read error. The rearrangement joins TRBV27 to TRBJ1-1; D uncertain. The CDR3 consists of 11 residues. CDR1 and CDR2 from the germline V gene are MNHEY and SMNVEV (reference sequence). The DNA for the CDR3 is TGTGCCAGCAGTTCGATCACTAAAGCTTTCTTT. This encodes CASSSITKAFF.